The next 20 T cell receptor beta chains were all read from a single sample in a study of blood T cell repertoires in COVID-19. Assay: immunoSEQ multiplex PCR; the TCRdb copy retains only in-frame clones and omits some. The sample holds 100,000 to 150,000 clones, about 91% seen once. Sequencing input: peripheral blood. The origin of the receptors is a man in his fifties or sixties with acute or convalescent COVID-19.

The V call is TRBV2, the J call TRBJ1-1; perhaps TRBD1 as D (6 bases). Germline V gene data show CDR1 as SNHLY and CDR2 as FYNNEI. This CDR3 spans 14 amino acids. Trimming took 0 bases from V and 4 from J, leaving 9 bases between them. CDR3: CASSEARTATEAFF. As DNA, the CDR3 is TGTGCCAGCAGTGAAGCGCGGACAGCCACTGAAGCTTTCTTT.

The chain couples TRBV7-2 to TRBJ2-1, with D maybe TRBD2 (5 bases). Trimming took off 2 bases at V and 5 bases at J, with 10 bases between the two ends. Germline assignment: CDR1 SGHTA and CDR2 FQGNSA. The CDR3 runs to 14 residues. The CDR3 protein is CASSLQRSNNEQFF. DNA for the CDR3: TGTGCCAGCAGCTTACAGCGGAGTAACAATGAGCAGTTCTTC.

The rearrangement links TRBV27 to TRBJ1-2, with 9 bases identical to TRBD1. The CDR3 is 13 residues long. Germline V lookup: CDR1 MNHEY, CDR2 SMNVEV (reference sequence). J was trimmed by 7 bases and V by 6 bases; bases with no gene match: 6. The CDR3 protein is CASRLQGASGYTF. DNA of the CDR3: TGTGCCAGCAGACTACAGGGGGCTAGTGGCTACACCTTC.

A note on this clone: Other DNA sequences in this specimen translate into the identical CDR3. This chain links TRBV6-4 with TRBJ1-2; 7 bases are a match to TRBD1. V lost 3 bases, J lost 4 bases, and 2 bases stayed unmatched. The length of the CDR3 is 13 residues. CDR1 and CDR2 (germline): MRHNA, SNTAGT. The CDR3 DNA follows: TGTGCCAGCAGTGAGACAGGGTCCTATGGCTACACCTTC. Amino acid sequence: CASSETGSYGYTF.

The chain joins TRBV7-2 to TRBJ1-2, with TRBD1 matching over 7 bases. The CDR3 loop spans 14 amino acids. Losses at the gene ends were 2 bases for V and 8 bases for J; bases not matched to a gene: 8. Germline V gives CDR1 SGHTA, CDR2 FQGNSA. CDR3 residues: CASSLIRTGQGYTF. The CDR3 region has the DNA TGTGCCAGCAGCTTAATCCGGACAGGCCAAGGCTACACCTTC.

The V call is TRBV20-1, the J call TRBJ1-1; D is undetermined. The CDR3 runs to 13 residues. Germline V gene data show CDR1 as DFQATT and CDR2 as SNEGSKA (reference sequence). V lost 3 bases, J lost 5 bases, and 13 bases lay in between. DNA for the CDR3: TGCAGTGCTAGTTCCGAGGGTCGGACTGAAGCTTTCTTT. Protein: CSASSEGRTEAFF.

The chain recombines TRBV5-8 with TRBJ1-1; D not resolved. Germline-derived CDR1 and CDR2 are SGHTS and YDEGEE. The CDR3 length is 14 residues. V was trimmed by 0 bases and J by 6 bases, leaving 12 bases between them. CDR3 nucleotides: TGTGCCAGCAGCTTGGACGCTTTCCGAGCTGAAGCTTTCTTT. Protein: CASSLDAFRAEAFF.

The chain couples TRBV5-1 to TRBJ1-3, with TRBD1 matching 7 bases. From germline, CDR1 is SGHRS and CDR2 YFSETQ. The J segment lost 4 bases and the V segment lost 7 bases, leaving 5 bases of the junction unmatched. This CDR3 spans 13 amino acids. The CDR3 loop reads CASSGQEGNTIYF. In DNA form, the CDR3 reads TGCGCCAGCTCCGGACAGGAGGGAAACACCATATATTTT.

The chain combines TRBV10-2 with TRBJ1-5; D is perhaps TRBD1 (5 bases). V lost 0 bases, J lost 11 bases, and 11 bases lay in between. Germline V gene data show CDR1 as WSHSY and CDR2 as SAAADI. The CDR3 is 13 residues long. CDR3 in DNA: TGCGCCAGCAGTGAGTCCCAGGGAGGGACCCAGCATTTT. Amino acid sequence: CASSESQGGTQHF.

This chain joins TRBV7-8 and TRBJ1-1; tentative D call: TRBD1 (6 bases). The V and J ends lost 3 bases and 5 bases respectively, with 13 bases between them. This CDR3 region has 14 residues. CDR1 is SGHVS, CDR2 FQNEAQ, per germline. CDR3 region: CASSLSRGKTEAFF. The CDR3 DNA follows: TGTGCCAGCAGCTTGTCCAGGGGTAAGACTGAAGCTTTCTTT.

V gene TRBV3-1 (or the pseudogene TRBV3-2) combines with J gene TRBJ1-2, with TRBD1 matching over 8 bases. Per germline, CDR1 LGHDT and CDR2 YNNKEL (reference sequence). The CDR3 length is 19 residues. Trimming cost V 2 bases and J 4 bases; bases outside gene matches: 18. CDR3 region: CASSQIKGATGAILYGYTF. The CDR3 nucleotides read TGTGCCAGCAGCCAAATCAAGGGGGCGACAGGGGCGATCCTCTATGGCTACACCTTC.

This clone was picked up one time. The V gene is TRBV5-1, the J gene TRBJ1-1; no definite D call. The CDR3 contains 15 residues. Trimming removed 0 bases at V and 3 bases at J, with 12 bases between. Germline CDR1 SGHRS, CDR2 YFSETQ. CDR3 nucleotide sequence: TGCGCCAGCAGCTTGGCGGTGGGCGGGGACACTGAAGCTTTCTTT. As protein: CASSLAVGGDTEAFF.

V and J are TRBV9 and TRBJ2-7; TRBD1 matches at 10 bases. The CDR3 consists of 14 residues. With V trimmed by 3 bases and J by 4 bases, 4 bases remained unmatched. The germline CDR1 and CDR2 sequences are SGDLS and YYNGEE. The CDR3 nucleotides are TGTGCCAGCAGCGCCGGGACAGGGGTTTACGAGCAGTACTTC. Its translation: CASSAGTGVYEQYF.

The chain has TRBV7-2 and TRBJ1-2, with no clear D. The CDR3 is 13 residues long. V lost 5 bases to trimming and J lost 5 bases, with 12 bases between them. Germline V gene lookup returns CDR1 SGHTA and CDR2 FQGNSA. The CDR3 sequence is CASSPGLLYGYTF. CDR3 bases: TGTGCCAGCAGCCCAGGACTGCTGTATGGCTACACCTTC.

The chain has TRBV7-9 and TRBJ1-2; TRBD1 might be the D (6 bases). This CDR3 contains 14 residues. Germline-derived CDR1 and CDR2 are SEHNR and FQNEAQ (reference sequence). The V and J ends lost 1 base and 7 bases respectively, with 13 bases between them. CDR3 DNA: TGTGCCAGCAGCTTAGTGAGCAGGGGAAGTGGCTACACCTTC. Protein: CASSLVSRGSGYTF.

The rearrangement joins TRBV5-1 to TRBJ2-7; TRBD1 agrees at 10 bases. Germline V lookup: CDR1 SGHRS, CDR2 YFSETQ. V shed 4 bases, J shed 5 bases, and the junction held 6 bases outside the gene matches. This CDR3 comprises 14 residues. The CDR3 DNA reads TGCGCCAGCAGCGCAAGACAGGGGGCGGACGAGCAGTACTTC. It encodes CASSARQGADEQYF.

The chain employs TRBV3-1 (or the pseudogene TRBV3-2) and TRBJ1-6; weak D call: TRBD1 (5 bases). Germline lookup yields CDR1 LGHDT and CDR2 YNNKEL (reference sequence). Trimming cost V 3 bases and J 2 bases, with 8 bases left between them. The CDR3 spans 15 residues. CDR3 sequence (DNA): TGTGCCAGCAGCCAGGCCAGGGCCTATAATTCACCCCTCCACTTT. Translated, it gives CASSQARAYNSPLHF.

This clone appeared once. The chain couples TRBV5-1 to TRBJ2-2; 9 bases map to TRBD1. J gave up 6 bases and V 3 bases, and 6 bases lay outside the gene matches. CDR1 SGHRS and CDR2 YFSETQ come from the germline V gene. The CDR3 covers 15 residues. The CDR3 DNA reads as TGCGCCAGCAGCTCCACAGGGGGCGCACCCGGGGAGCTGTTTTTT. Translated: CASSSTGGAPGELFF.

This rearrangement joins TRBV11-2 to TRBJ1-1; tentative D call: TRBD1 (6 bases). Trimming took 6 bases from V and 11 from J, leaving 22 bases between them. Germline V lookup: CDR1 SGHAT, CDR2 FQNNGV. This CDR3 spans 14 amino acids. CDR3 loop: CASSPDRSRLGAFF. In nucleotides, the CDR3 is TGTGCCAGCAGTCCCGACAGGAGTCGCTTAGGGGCTTTCTTT.

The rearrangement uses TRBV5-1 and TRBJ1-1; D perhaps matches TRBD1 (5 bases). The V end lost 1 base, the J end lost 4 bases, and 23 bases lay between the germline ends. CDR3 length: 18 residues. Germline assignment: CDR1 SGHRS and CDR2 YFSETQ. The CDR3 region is CASSLWPQEGRGSTEAFF. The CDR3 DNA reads TGCGCCAGCAGCTTGTGGCCCCAGGAGGGGAGAGGGAGCACTGAAGCTTTCTTT.